The source of this T cell receptor beta chain is a study of blood T cell repertoires in COVID-19 (TCRdb year 2020). Regarding the research as a whole: The collaborator samples originated in the United States, Italy and Spain and spanned the acute and convalescent phases of COVID-19. The prospective study material was composed of cDNA or gDNA derived from T cells, B-cell-depleted T cells, or PBMCs. Subjects who had been exposed to COVID-19, were actively infected with it, or had recovered from it provided the deeply sampled blood TCRbeta repertoires that made up the dataset. The repertoires were made available in a free public database intended to serve as a resource for research on the immune response to SARS-CoV-2. The samples were drawn from the first 160 participants of the ongoing ImmuneRACE study and from roughly 1,300 subjects provided by 6 global collaborators. Sample metadata almost always included a de-identified subject ID, COVID-19 status, age in years and sex. Where HLA class I and class II types were available, the types were taken from metadata supplied by the sample provider, not from assay-based typing. Summary of the overall study and its limitations: The amount of clinical and demographic metadata varied by source and participant and was provided uncurated.

Whole blood was collected in K2EDTA tubes by collaborating institutions according to the institutions' own protocols. For TCRbeta analysis, collaborator samples were shipped as frozen whole blood, as isolated PBMCs, or as DNA extracted from either sample type. A note on this clone: Its antigen is unknown. Qualities for individual bases were not recorded, and no much larger clone is one base off.

The germline V gene (reference sequence) yields PRHDT for CDR1 and FYEKMQ for CDR2. Measured from the cysteine to the phenylalanine, the CDR3 is 19 residues long. Of the read, only the CDR3 DNA is kept; its 57 bases are in frame from base 1. V loses 5 bases of germline sequence and J loses 0 bases, and the interval between the two ends is 26 bases. TCRbeta CDR3 regions were amplified from genomic DNA using the immunoSEQ Assay, a bias-controlled multiplex PCR. Per the source publication's procedure: The number of nucleated cells in each sample was estimated from the amplification of reference gene primers within the assay. To quantify the absolute abundance of each unique TCRbeta CDR3 rearrangement, sequence reads were collapsed and filtered. For each sample, productive Simpson clonality was calculated as the square root of Simpson's diversity index across productive rearrangements. The source is immuneACCESS, and TCRdb retained only in-frame sequences with V and J called. Part of the clones is not carried over; for the studies checked, unresolved V genes explain less than half of this, and the remainder is unexplained. Clone size and V and J calls were adopted from that table, with D and trimming inferred from the DNA. The sample contains hundreds of thousands of clones, 85% of them found a single time. The leading ten clones occupy more than 3% of the sample.

The V and J segments used are TRBV13 and TRBJ2-7; tentative D gene TRBD2, with 6 bases matching. The TCR originated in a woman aged 18 to 35 with acute or convalescent COVID-19. Sequenced input: peripheral blood. The CDR3 corresponds to CASSKKTSPTIKSSYEQYF. DNA sequence: TGTGCCAGCAGCAAAAAGACTAGTCCGACGATAAAAAGCTCCTACGAGCAGTACTTC.